This TCR beta chain was recovered during a study of multiple sclerosis patients with progressive multifocal leukoencephalopathy. General study findings and limits: Clones expanded at PML were already present before and during natalizumab. In most PML patients, TRB repertoires appeared less diverse by entropy. Findings may reflect JC virus infection or just general immunocompromise.

Germline V CDR1 and CDR2: SGHTS, YDEGEE. The CDR3 has 15 amino acids. The V end was cut by 4 bases, the J end by 0 bases, with 13 bases between. As to time point: time of PML onset. At PML onset, T3 blood samples were taken. A note on this clone: Its specificity is unknown.

Sequencing was performed with immunoSEQ multiplex PCR; in TCRdb, only in-frame clones are kept and a portion is missing. The sample lists approximately 35,000 clones, about 88% occurring once. Specimen: PBMCs, collected from a patient treated with natalizumab. The chain has TRBV5-8 and TRBJ1-2; possibly TRBD1 for D (5 bases). This TCR was sampled from a human donor with progressive multifocal leukoencephalopathy. CDR3 region: CASSTGGAANYGYTF. DNA for the CDR3: TGTGCCAGCAGCACCGGTGGGGCAGCTAACTATGGCTACACCTTC. The full variable domain, in which reference TRBV5-8 and TRBJ1-2 provide the parts outside the CDR3, is EAGVTQSPTHLIKTRGQQATLRCSPISGHTSVYWYQQALGLGLQFLLWYDEGEERNRGNFPPRFSGRQFPNYSSELNVNALELEDSALYLCASSTGGAANYGYTFGSGTRLTVV.